This T cell receptor (beta chain) came from a study of CXCR3-negative and CXCR3-positive naive CD8 T cells. Study results and caveats: When CXCR3-positive naive cells were set against CXCR3-negative naive cells, the former had more hydrophobic TRB CDR3s. For the naive subsets, surface CD5 was similar, and TCR strength was inferred from TRB CDR3 properties. Both of the naive subsets showed about the same high diversity, but memory CD8+ cells had much less.

Germline CDR1 MNHNS, CDR2 SASEGT. The CDR3 has 16 residues. On this clonotype: The target antigen is unknown.

Each CD8+ T cell subset was sorted in triplicate, around 300,000 cells each. Among CD8+ T cells, naive ones were CD45RO-CCR7+CD27+CD95-. UMI labels and 5' RACE were used to prepare the TRB cDNA libraries. TCRdb re-called the 5' RACE reads; one entry per CDR3 protein, DNA not given. The table lists 100,000 or so distinct CDR3 sequences. Sequenced sample: naive CXCR3+ CD8+ T cells from blood. Subset defined: CD45RO-CCR7+CD27+CD95- naive CD8+ T cells expressing CXCR3 (TNR3+). This receptor was identified in a human donor in good health. Some clones in this sample may be carry-over from other donors' samples. The chain employs TRBV6-1 and TRBJ2-6; TCRdb designates TRBD1, a call that cannot be tested without DNA. The CDR3 reads CASRDRGQAGANVLTF.